The clone carrying this TCR beta chain showed up just a few times. Its antigen remains unidentified. Germline CDR1 reads SGHRS; CDR2 reads YFSETQ. V was pared by 0 bases and J by 5 bases, with 14 bases between. The CDR3 spans 15 residues. The data were taken from a study of T cells after yellow fever vaccination. Turning to the study itself: Some fractions had low cell numbers, and these were prepared with SMART-Seq v4 Ultra Low Input. Study results and caveats: Post-booster samples contained most primary-vaccination clones (nearly 98% CD4, 88% CD8).

Researchers made TCR cDNA using 5'RACE template switching, and this step added a universal primer site and UMIs. From the 5' RACE reads, TCRdb called clonotypes with MiXCR, one entry per CDR3 protein. The table shows some 500,000 distinct CDR3 sequences, with roughly 14% occurring only once. This sequence originates from a man aged 30 to 39 who received the YFV17D yellow fever vaccine. The rearrangement links TRBV5-1 to TRBJ1-2, with a weak D call TRBD1 (5 bases). This sample comprised PBMCs, obtained on the day of the yellow fever booster vaccination. The CDR3 DNA follows: TGCGCCAGCAGCTTGGGAGACAGTGGGTGGTATGGCTACACCTTC. Protein sequence: CASSLGDSGWYGYTF.